The TCR beta chain described here comes from a study of blood T cells in healthy people across ages (dated by TCRdb to between 2014 and 2017). Notes on the research overall: In model experiments, template switching captured roughly one uniquely barcoded TCR beta cDNA molecule for every two T cells. Using deep sequencing normalized with unique cDNA molecular identifiers, the study measured how TCR beta repertoire diversity changes with age. To avoid experimental bias, donors of different ages were distributed randomly across sequencing lanes. Four age groups were formed from the donors: young (average roughly 15 years), middle-aged (just under 40), aged (roughly 59) and long-lived (82). Using the same blood draw, the study looked at two additional independent replicas of 1 million unique cDNA reads for two donors, one aged 18 to 30 and the other aged 80 or older. What the research found in general, with its limitations: Estimates of total diversity based on one million sequenced T cells were considered lower bounds and underestimates. Since profiling was done on bulk unsorted PBMCs, naive and antigen-experienced compartments could not be conclusively compared. As age increased, observed TCR beta diversity per million T cells dropped in a roughly linear way, and a significant reduction was already evident by age 40. Compared with the aged group, the long-lived group had more naive CD4+ T cells, fewer expanded clones and increased TCR diversity, a pattern suggesting age selection. The percentage of naive T cells measured by flow cytometry correlated strongly with observed TCR beta diversity. Donor CMV infection status was unknown, potentially confounding age-related changes in expanded clonotypes.

Comments on this clonotype: What antigen it recognizes has not been identified. Per-base quality was not reported, and no clone a single base away is much larger than it.

The donors were some 36 Caucasian individuals from Russia, aged roughly 6 to 100 years, who were systemically healthy. Around 10 milliliters of peripheral blood were drawn from each donor into EDTA-treated Vacutainer tubes. Ficoll-Paque density-gradient centrifugation was used to isolate PBMCs, with at least 6.5 million per sample. Trizol reagent was used to extract total RNA from PBMCs, with at least 5 micrograms per sample. For every donor, flow cytometry on a PBMC aliquot measured the percentage of naive CD45RAhigh/CD27high T cells. Libraries were built with 5' RACE. TCRdb shows the sequencer as Illumina HiSeq 2500. A second PCR of roughly 7 to 12 cycles was run with a J-beta primer mix and a sample-barcoded 5' primer. Each TCR beta cDNA molecule received a unique molecular identifier from a template-switch 5' adaptor carrying 12 random nucleotides. At least 2.5 million CDR3-containing paired-end reads were obtained from each sample. First-strand cDNA synthesis was performed from all RNA using the Mint cDNA synthesis kit, with priming by a TRBC-specific oligonucleotide. After uracil-DNA glycosylase treatment, a first 18-cycle PCR used universal primers M1SS and BC2_uni_R on all cDNA. The study's own analysis went as follows. For normalization, 1 million high-quality reads, each with a distinct molecular identifier, were randomly selected from each sample. Reads sharing molecular identifiers were discarded rather than binned into consensus sequences. MiTCR, run with a Q25 quality threshold and the strictest error-elimination algorithm, handled CDR3 identification, clonotype clustering and error correction. A nonparametric unseen species model with Euler transformation was used to estimate lower-bound total TCR beta diversity. The public reads were quality trimmed at Q25 with fastp and then assembled into clones with MiXCR by TCRdb, keeping productive beta chains. Rows with a matching CDR3 protein are joined into one entry that keeps the most common DNA and genes. TCRdb assigned the V and J calls; the authors' analysis was not used. In this sample the table shows roughly 1.5 million distinct CDR3 sequences, about 42% of which occur a single time. Of the sample, over 3.5% falls within the top ten clones.

V gives up 1 base and J gives up 4 bases, and the segment between their germline ends measures 16 bases. CDR1 SGHKS and CDR2 YYEKEE are derived from the germline V gene (reference sequence). Its CDR3 holds 16 amino acids, cysteine through phenylalanine. Of all the DNA, just the CDR3 is kept, 48 bases in frame from base 1. This clonotype originated in a woman under 30 in good health. Sequenced input: blood. The receptor chain draws on TRBV5-5 and TRBJ2-3; the D gene is perhaps TRBD1, on 6 matching bases. The nucleotide sequence reads as follows: TGTGCCAGCAGCTTGTATCGTCAGGGGTGGGCAGATACGCAGTATTTT. The resulting protein is CASSLYRQGWADTQYF.